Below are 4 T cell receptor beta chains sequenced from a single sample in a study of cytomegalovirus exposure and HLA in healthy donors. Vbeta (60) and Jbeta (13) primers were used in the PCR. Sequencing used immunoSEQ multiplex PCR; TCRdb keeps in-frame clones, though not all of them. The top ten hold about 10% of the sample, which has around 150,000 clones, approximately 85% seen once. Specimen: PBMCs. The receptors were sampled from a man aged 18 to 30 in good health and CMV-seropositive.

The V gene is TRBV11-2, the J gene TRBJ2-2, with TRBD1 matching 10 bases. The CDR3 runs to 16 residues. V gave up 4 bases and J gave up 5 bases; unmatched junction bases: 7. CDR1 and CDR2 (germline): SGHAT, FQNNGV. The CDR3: CASSSGQGEGTGELFF. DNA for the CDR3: TGTGCCAGCAGCTCCGGACAGGGGGAGGGAACCGGGGAGCTGTTTTTT.

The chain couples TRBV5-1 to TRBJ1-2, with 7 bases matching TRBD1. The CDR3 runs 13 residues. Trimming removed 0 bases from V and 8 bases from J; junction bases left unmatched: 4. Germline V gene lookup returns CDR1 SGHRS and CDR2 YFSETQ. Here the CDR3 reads CASSLGGGDGYTF. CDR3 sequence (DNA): TGCGCCAGCAGCTTGGGAGGGGGCGACGGCTACACCTTC.

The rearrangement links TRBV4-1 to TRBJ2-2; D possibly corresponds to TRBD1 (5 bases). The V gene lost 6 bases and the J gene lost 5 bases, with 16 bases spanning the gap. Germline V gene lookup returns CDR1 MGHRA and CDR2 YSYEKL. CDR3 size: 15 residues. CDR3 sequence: CASSSETADTGELFF. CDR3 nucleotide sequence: TGCGCCAGCAGTTCCGAGACAGCTGATACCGGGGAGCTGTTTTTT.

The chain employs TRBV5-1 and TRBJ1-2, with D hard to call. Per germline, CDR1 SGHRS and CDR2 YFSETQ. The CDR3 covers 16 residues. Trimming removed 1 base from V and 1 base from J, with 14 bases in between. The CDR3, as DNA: TGCGCCAGCAGCTTGAATCTGCTCGGAGGTAACTATGGCTACACCTTC. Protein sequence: CASSLNLLGGNYGYTF.